A single sample gave rise to the 6 T cell receptor beta chains below, sequenced in a study of T cells in Graves' hyperthyroidism and ophthalmopathy (dated by TCRdb to the late 2010s). Library preparation employed multiplex PCR. The data were produced on an Illumina HiSeq 2000. The TCR beta CDR3 regions were amplified from RNA transcripts. The TCR CDR3 was subjected to a first round of RT-PCR using the HTBI primer set and the Qiagen OneStep RT-PCR kit. In-frame beta chains were kept once TCRdb had trimmed the public reads at Q25 with fastp and called clones with MiXCR. Every distinct CDR3 protein forms one entry, paired with its most common genes and DNA. This sample has some 770,000 distinct CDR3 sequences in its table, and roughly 15% of those were observed once. The ten biggest clones cover around 8.1% of the sample. Sequencing was performed on blood. The receptors stem from a man younger than 35 with Graves' hyperthyroidism.

This clonotype was seen more than once but under ten times. The chain links TRBV18 to TRBJ2-5, with 7 bases aligning to TRBD1. The CDR3 extends over 16 amino acids. Unmatched junction bases numbered 13, after V lost 2 bases and J lost 7 bases. Looked up from germline, CDR1 is KGHSH and CDR2 is LQKENI. For the CDR3, the DNA is TGTGCCAGCTCACCATTACAGGGGTCCTTTCTCGGGACCCAGTACTTC. This gives the protein CASSPLQGSFLGTQYF.

J is TRBJ2-7 and V is TRBV19; D possibly corresponds to TRBD1 (5 bases). CDR1 is LNHDA, CDR2 SQIVND, per germline (reference sequence). Trimming shortened V by 1 base and J by 2 bases, and 9 bases separated the two germline ends. The CDR3 loop spans 14 amino acids. The CDR3 coding sequence is TGTGCCAGTAGTATAGGGGGCCGTACCTACGAGCAGTACTTC. Its protein product is CASSIGGRTYEQYF.

Regarding this clonotype: This may arise from a read error, as a much more abundant clone is one base away. The chain combines TRBV6-1 with TRBJ1-2, with D unresolved. This CDR3 is built from 14 residues. Deletions cut 3 bases from V and 0 bases from J, with 8 bases between. The germline CDR1 and CDR2 sequences are MNHNS and SASEGT. The CDR3: CASSESSANYGYTF. The CDR3 coding sequence is TGTGCCAGCAGTGAGTCCAGCGCTAACTATGGCTACACCTTC.

The table lists this clonotype with many counts. This chain connects TRBV12-3 or TRBV12-4 to TRBJ2-2; D unresolved. This CDR3 comprises 15 residues. Trimming cost V 1 base and J 3 bases, with 9 bases left between them. CDR3 sequence: CASSLDGSYTGELFF. CDR3 bases: TGTGCCAGCAGTTTAGACGGGTCGTACACCGGGGAGCTGTTTTTT.

The chain links TRBV30 to TRBJ2-5, with D possibly matching TRBD2 (5 bases). Germline lookup yields CDR1 GTSNPN and CDR2 SVGIG (reference sequence). Trimming took off 4 bases at V and 5 bases at J, with 14 bases between the two ends. This CDR3 region has 13 residues. Here the CDR3 DNA reads TGTGCCTGGATGTGGGGAGCCAGCGAGACCCAGTACTTC. Residues: CAWMWGASETQYF.

The J gene is TRBJ2-7, the V gene TRBV20-1; unclear D gene. Deletions cut 1 base from V and 2 bases from J, with 12 bases between. CDR3 size: 14 residues. The germline gives CDR1 DFQATT, CDR2 SNEGSKA (reference sequence). The CDR3 region is CSARALRIPYEQYF. DNA of the CDR3: TGCAGTGCTAGAGCTCTTCGTATTCCCTACGAGCAGTACTTC.